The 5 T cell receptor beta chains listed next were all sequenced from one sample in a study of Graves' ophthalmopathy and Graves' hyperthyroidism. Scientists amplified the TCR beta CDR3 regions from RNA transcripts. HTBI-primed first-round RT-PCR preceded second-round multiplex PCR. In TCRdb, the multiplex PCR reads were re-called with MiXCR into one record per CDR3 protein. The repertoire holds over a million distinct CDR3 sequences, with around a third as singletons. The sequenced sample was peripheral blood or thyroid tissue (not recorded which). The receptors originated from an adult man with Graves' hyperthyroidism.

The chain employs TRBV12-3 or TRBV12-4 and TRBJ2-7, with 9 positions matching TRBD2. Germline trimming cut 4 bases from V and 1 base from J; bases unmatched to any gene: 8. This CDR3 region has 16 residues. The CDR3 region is CASSSWTSADSYEQYF. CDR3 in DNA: TGTGCCAGCAGTTCTTGGACTAGCGCGGATTCCTACGAGCAGTACTTC.

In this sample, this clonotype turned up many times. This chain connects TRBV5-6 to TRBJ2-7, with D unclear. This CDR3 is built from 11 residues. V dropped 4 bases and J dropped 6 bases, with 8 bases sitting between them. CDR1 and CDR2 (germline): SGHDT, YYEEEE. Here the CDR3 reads CASSVGFEQYF. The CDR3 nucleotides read TGTGCCAGCAGCGTGGGATTCGAGCAGTACTTC.

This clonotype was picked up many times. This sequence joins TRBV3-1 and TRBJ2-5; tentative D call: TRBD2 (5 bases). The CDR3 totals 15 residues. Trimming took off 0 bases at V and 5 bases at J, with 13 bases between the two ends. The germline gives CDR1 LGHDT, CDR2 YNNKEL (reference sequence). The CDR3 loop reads CASSQDEEGWETQYF. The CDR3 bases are TGTGCCAGCAGCCAAGACGAAGAGGGATGGGAGACCCAGTACTTC.

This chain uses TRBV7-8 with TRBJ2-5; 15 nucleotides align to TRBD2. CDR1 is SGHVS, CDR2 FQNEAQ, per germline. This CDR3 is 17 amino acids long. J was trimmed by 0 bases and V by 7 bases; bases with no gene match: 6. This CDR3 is CASIGTSGRSYQETQYF. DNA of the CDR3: TGTGCCAGCATCGGGACTAGCGGGAGGTCGTACCAAGAGACCCAGTACTTC.

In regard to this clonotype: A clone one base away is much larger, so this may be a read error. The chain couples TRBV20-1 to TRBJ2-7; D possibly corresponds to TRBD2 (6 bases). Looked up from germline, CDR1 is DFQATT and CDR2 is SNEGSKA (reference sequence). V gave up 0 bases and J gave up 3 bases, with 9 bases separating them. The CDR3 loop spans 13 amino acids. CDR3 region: CSARDRTNYEQYF. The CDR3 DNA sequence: TGCAGTGCTAGAGACAGGACTAACTACGAGCAGTACTTC.